This T cell receptor (beta chain) is drawn from a study of blood T cell repertoires in COVID-19 (dated by TCRdb to 2020 to 2021). Background for the entire study: Samples covering the acute and convalescent phases of COVID-19 were provided by collaborators in the United States, Italy and Spain. The prospective study material was composed of cDNA or gDNA derived from T cells, B-cell-depleted T cells, or PBMCs. The repertoires were made available in a free public database intended to serve as a resource for research on the immune response to SARS-CoV-2. HLA class I and class II types, where available, came from metadata supplied by the sample provider rather than from assay-based typing. The sample metadata nearly always contained a de-identified subject ID, COVID-19 status, age in years and sex. Subjects who had been exposed to COVID-19, were actively infected with it, or had recovered from it provided the deeply sampled blood TCRbeta repertoires that made up the dataset. The samples were drawn from two sources: the first 160 participants of the ongoing ImmuneRACE study, and 1,000 to 1,500 subjects contributed by 6 global collaborators.

In the prospective study, participants were about 18 to 95 years old, resided in about two dozen geographic areas of the United States, and were enrolled through a virtual design. To assign participants to cohorts, the prospective study relied on clinical history that participants themselves reported in a screening survey and a study questionnaire. In the prospective study, whole blood, serum and a nasopharyngeal or oropharyngeal swab were collected from each participant by mobile phlebotomists. Over an approximately two-month period, participants in the prospective study had the option of providing additional blood draws and questionnaires. Before DNA extraction, blood samples from the prospective study were shipped at room temperature or frozen. The immunoSEQ Assay, a bias-controlled multiplex PCR, was used to amplify TCRbeta CDR3 regions from genomic DNA. The study's own analysis went as follows. Within the assay, amplification of reference gene primers was used to estimate how many nucleated cells each sample contained. Sequence reads were collapsed and filtered to measure the absolute abundance of every unique TCRbeta CDR3 rearrangement. Productive Simpson clonality was computed per sample as the square root of Simpson's diversity index over productive rearrangements. Not all clones reach the TCRdb copy of this immuneACCESS table, which keeps in-frame sequences only. Checked studies attribute under half of the gap to unresolved V genes and leave the rest unexplained. The DNA gave D and trimming, while V, J and clone size come from that table. This sample holds roughly 240,000 clones; more than 70% were observed only once. The biggest ten clones account for approximately 2.3% of the sample.

Study-wide conclusions, independent of this receptor: How much clinical and demographic metadata was included differed by source and by participant, and the metadata was provided uncurated.

A word on this clone: Its cognate antigen has yet to be identified. No much larger clonotype is one base removed from it; base qualities were not supplied.

Sequenced sample: PBMCs or T cells enriched from blood (not recorded which). The sequence came from a woman in her 40s with acute COVID-19.

The CDR3 region: CASSVRGLNSPLHF. The DNA sequence reads TGTGCCAGCAGTGTTCGGGGTTTGAATTCACCCCTCCACTTT. The sequence is built from TRBV25-1 and TRBJ1-6, with no confidently assigned D gene. The CDR3 measures 14 amino acids from cysteine to phenylalanine. The CDR3 DNA has 42 bases and is translated from base 1. A distance of 11 bases separates the germline ends of V and J, which lose 4 bases and 7 bases respectively. Via the germline V gene, CDR1 is MGHDK and CDR2 SYGVNS.